A selection of T cell receptor beta chains follows, all from one sample in a study of quantifying T cell responses using KT2 cells. Via MiXCR, TCRdb re-called the UMI-ligation and nested PCR reads, giving one row per CDR3 protein. The data hold some 50,000 distinct CDR3 sequences, with around a tenth observed a single time. The sample taken for sequencing was PBMCs spiked with cells of the T cell clone KT2. The receptor source for this set is a human donor. Both conserved end residues are part of each CDR3. Each record gives: V gene, D gene, clone size, J gene, CDR3 protein, CDR3 DNA. The D gene is left open where the match is weak. Size is omitted from some rows. Given values are once, few, many or a class for expanded clones.

TRBV12-3/TRBV12-4	.	few	TRBJ2-1	CASSVDRSSYNEQFF	TGTGCCAGCAGCGTCGACAGGAGTTCCTACAATGAGCAGTTCTTC
TRBV20-1	.	few	TRBJ1-1	CSARGPNTEAFF	TGCAGTGCTAGAGGACCGAACACTGAAGCTTTCTTT
TRBV20-1	.	.	TRBJ2-3	CSATPTRGTDTQYF	TGCAGTGCTACCCCGACTCGGGGGACAGATACGCAGTATTTT
TRBV20-1	TRBD2	few	TRBJ2-5	CSAHPLDNGGLKTQYF	TGCAGTGCTCACCCATTAGATAACGGGGGGTTGAAGACCCAGTACTTC
TRBV24-1	.	few	TRBJ1-1	CATSGGDRTEAFF	TGTGCCACCAGTGGTGGGGATCGTACTGAAGCTTTCTTT
TRBV20-1	.	many	TRBJ1-2	CSARAAGGRRNYGYTF	TGCAGTGCTAGAGCCGCCGGAGGGAGGAGAAACTATGGCTACACCTTC
TRBV5-1	TRBD1	.	TRBJ1-3	CASSLGGDRGSGNSIYF	TGCGCCAGCAGCTTGGGGGGCGACAGGGGCTCTGGAAACAGCATATATTTT
TRBV11-3	TRBD2	few	TRBJ2-5	CASSTRGLAEETQYF	TGTGCCAGCAGCACCCGAGGACTAGCAGAAGAGACCCAGTACTTC
TRBV5-1	.	many	TRBJ2-3	CASSLERGGAADTQYF	TGCGCCAGCAGCCTTGAAAGGGGGGGGGCTGCCGATACGCAGTATTTT
TRBV20-1	.	many	TRBJ2-1	CSARAWNPRRNEQFF	TGCAGTGCTAGAGCTTGGAACCCAAGGCGCAATGAGCAGTTCTTC
TRBV5-1	.	.	TRBJ1-5	CASSLNGNQPQHF	TGCGCCAGCAGCCTGAATGGCAATCAGCCCCAGCATTTT
TRBV9	.	few	TRBJ1-6	CASSVGQINSPLHF	TGTGCCAGCAGCGTAGGACAGATTAATTCACCCCTCCACTTT
TRBV2	.	few	TRBJ2-1	CASSETGGSYNEQFF	TGTGCCAGCAGTGAAACGGGCGGGTCCTACAATGAGCAGTTCTTC
TRBV4-1	TRBD1	few	TRBJ1-2	CASSQAWDRAGGYTF	TGCGCCAGCAGCCAGGCTTGGGACAGAGCAGGTGGCTACACCTTC
TRBV4-2	TRBD2	.	TRBJ2-3	CASSQEASSPAGGLTDTQYF	TGTGCCAGCAGCCAAGAAGCGTCAAGCCCAGCGGGAGGCCTCACAGATACGCAGTATTTT
TRBV19	TRBD2	.	TRBJ2-7	CASSLEAGTGDEQYF	TGTGCCAGTAGTCTGGAAGCGGGAACCGGAGACGAGCAGTACTTC
TRBV6-1	TRBD1	many	TRBJ1-1	CASKTWGQGINTEAFF	TGTGCCAGCAAGACATGGGGACAGGGGATTAACACTGAAGCTTTCTTT
TRBV30	.	few	TRBJ2-2	CAWSSWTDTGELFF	TGTGCCTGGAGCTCCTGGACGGACACCGGGGAGCTGTTTTTT
TRBV6-1	TRBD1	few	TRBJ2-5	CASSEGTGGAETQYF	TGTGCCAGCAGTGAAGGGACAGGGGGCGCGGAGACCCAGTACTTC
TRBV29-1	.	.	TRBJ1-1	CSVAYSMNTEAFF	TGCAGCGTTGCTTACAGCATGAACACTGAAGCTTTCTTT
TRBV5-6	TRBD1	.	TRBJ1-2	CASSSPRTGYYGYTF	TGTGCCAGCAGCTCCCCAAGGACAGGGTACTATGGCTACACCTTC
TRBV6-2/TRBV6-3	TRBD2	.	TRBJ2-7	CASKLAVPYEQYF	TGTGCCAGCAAGCTAGCGGTGCCCTACGAGCAGTACTTC
TRBV11-2	.	.	TRBJ1-6	CASSAAGGIENSPLHF	TGTGCCAGCAGCGCCGCCGGCGGGATTGAGAATTCACCCCTCCACTTT
TRBV20-1	TRBD2	.	TRBJ2-1	CSASLGGSPNEQFF	TGCAGTGCCTCCCTGGGGGGGAGCCCCAATGAGCAGTTCTTC
TRBV2	.	few	TRBJ2-3	CASSENLEADTQYF	TGTGCCAGCAGTGAAAACTTAGAGGCAGATACGCAGTATTTT
TRBV11-2	TRBD1	many	TRBJ2-7	CASSFGTGAIAYEQYF	TGTGCCAGCAGCTTCGGGACAGGGGCCATAGCCTACGAGCAGTACTTC
TRBV5-5	TRBD1	few	TRBJ1-1	CASTPRAPTTGLNTEAFF	TGTGCCAGCACCCCCCGGGCCCCAACGACAGGGTTGAACACTGAAGCTTTCTTT
TRBV18	TRBD1	few	TRBJ2-2	CASRGQANTGELFF	TGTGCCAGCCGTGGACAGGCGAACACCGGGGAGCTGTTTTTT
TRBV5-1	.	.	TRBJ2-3	CASSSEGGDADTQYF	TGCGCCAGCAGCTCGGAGGGCGGGGACGCAGATACGCAGTATTTT
TRBV4-2	.	.	TRBJ1-1	CASSQQTDRNTEAFF	TGTGCCAGCAGCCAACAGACCGACAGGAACACTGAAGCTTTCTTT
TRBV15	TRBD2	few	TRBJ2-7	CATSRGGSGVYEQYF	TGTGCCACCAGCAGAGGCGGTAGCGGGGTCTACGAGCAGTACTTC
TRBV20-1	.	.	TRBJ1-5	CSARPVDNNQPQHF	TGCAGTGCTAGACCGGTAGACAACAATCAGCCCCAGCATTTT
TRBV19	.	few	TRBJ1-5	CASSRGGNQPQHF	TGTGCCAGTAGTAGGGGAGGCAATCAGCCCCAGCATTTT
TRBV20-1	.	many	TRBJ2-2	CSARDGVGELFF	TGCAGTGCTAGAGATGGGGTTGGGGAGCTGTTTTTT
TRBV4-3	TRBD1	many	TRBJ2-5	CASSQDTGTEQETQYF	TGCGCCAGCAGCCAAGATACCGGGACAGAGCAAGAGACCCAGTACTTC
TRBV5-6	.	medium-sized	TRBJ1-2	CASSLDVRASYGYTF	TGTGCCAGCAGCTTGGACGTTCGGGCGAGCTATGGCTACACCTTC